This T cell receptor (beta chain) was profiled in a study of blood T cells in healthy people across ages. Primed by a sample-barcoded 5' primer and a J-beta primer mix, a second PCR proceeded for 7 to 11 cycles. TCRdb recomputed calls from the 5' RACE reads with MiXCR, one row per CDR3 protein. This sample has hundreds of thousands of distinct CDR3 sequences, with about 59% found just once. As concerns this clonotype: Its antigen is unidentified.

Broader study findings: It was held that the diversity estimates obtained from one million T cells were underestimates.

Germline V gene lookup returns CDR1 MDHEN and CDR2 SYDVKM. This CDR3 is 18 amino acids long. V was pared by 6 bases and J by 2 bases, with 20 bases between. The sequencing sample was made of blood. This chain uses TRBV28 with TRBJ2-6, with a tentative D call TRBD1 (6 bases). The sequence was collected from a man in his thirties or forties in good health. In DNA, the CDR3 is TGTGCCAGCAGCCAGACAGGCCTTATTGGACCTGGGGCCAACGTCCTGACTTTC. Protein product: CASSQTGLIGPGANVLTF.